This passage covers 22 T cell receptor beta chains from one sample sequenced in a study of neurological immune-mediated disorders. TCRdb fed the 5' RACE reads into MiXCR, producing one record per CDR3 protein. The sample contains 45,000 to 55,000 distinct CDR3 sequences, approximately 3.9% of which appear only once. Sample: PBMCs. These receptors were collected from a man aged 55 to 70 with multiple sclerosis.

This clonotype has a handful of counts. The rearrangement joins TRBV27 to TRBJ1-4, with 7 bases matching TRBD1. Per germline, CDR1 MNHEY and CDR2 SMNVEV (reference sequence). The CDR3 has 14 amino acids. Unmatched junction bases numbered 7, after V lost 4 bases and J lost 8 bases. The CDR3 reads CASSSLQGREKLFF. As DNA, the CDR3 is TGTGCCAGCAGTTCACTACAGGGGCGGGAAAAACTGTTTTTT.

In its sample, this clonotype was seen many times. The V call is TRBV20-1, the J call TRBJ2-4, with a possible D match to TRBD1 (5 bases). The CDR3 runs 15 residues. Germline CDR1 reads DFQATT; CDR2 reads SNEGSKA (reference sequence). The ends were cut back, 2 bases at V and 4 bases at J, with 15 bases in the middle. The CDR3 region has the DNA TGCAGTGCTAGATACATACAGGAAAGGAAAAACATTCAGTACTTC. The encoded protein is CSARYIQERKNIQYF.

This clonotype was counted a few times. CDR3 nucleotide sequence: TGTGCCAGCAGCGAAATAGCGGGACTTGAGGCAGATACGCAGTATTTT. Its translation is CASSEIAGLEADTQYF. The chain joins TRBV14 to TRBJ2-3, with TRBD2 matching 8 bases. CDR1 SGHDN and CDR2 FVKESK come from the germline V gene. After removal of 5 bases from V and 4 bases from J, the junction contained 11 bases not matched to a gene. The CDR3 is 16 residues long.

This clonotype appeared a few times. J is TRBJ1-4 and V is TRBV29-1; no clear D. Trimming cost V 4 bases and J 0 bases, with 6 bases left between them. Germline V gene sequence: CDR1 SQVTM, CDR2 ANQGSEA. The CDR3 contains 13 residues. This CDR3 reads CSVGQATNEKLFF. In DNA form, the CDR3 reads TGCAGCGTTGGCCAGGCAACTAATGAAAAACTGTTTTTT.

Many counts were recorded for this clonotype. The rearrangement joins TRBV12-3 or TRBV12-4 to TRBJ2-7; D not certain. The CDR3 sequence is 11 residues long. With 3 bases removed from V and 4 bases from J, the gap between germline ends came to 4 bases. CDR3 sequence (DNA): TGTGCCAGCAGTTTTTTTTACGAGCAGTACTTC. Protein: CASSFFYEQYF.

This clonotype was observed at least ten times. V and J are TRBV10-3 and TRBJ2-1; the D gene is possibly TRBD2 (5 bases). From germline, CDR1 is ENHRY and CDR2 SYGVKD. The CDR3 loop spans 12 amino acids. The ends were cut back, 0 bases at V and 10 bases at J, with 7 bases in the middle. CDR3 region: CAISESGSEQFF. The CDR3 coding sequence is TGTGCCATCAGTGAGTCGGGGAGCGAGCAGTTCTTC.

This clonotype was detected ten times or more. The chain has TRBV28 and TRBJ2-3, with D unresolved. This CDR3 spans 14 amino acids. The V end was cut by 5 bases, the J end by 1 base, with 10 bases between. Germline V gene data show CDR1 as MDHEN and CDR2 as SYDVKM. The CDR3 sequence: CASSQFRGTDTQYF. DNA of the CDR3: TGTGCCAGCAGTCAATTTCGAGGCACAGATACGCAGTATTTT.

This clonotype was detected ten times or more. Here the CDR3 reads CASSEGQGLQYGYTF. CDR3 sequence (DNA): TGTGCCAGCAGCGAAGGACAGGGCCTCCAGTATGGCTACACCTTC. The chain recombines TRBV5-5 with TRBJ1-2, with TRBD1 matching over 8 bases. The CDR3 contains 15 residues. J lost 5 bases, V lost 4 bases, and 10 bases had no gene match. In germline, CDR1 is SGHKS, CDR2 YYEKEE (reference sequence).

This clonotype was observed at least ten times. The V and J genes are TRBV5-1 and TRBJ2-2; maybe TRBD2 (6 bases). Germline loops: CDR1 SGHRS, CDR2 YFSETQ. The CDR3 has 15 amino acids. Trimming left V 0 bases short and J 4 bases short, with 10 bases between. CDR3 nucleotide sequence: TGCGCCAGCAGCTTGGACGGGACTCCCACCGGGGAGCTGTTTTTT. This codes for CASSLDGTPTGELFF.

This clonotype was recorded many times. This chain joins TRBV3-1 and TRBJ1-2, with TRBD1 matching over 7 bases. The V segment lost 3 bases and the J segment 8 bases; nucleotides outside the gene matches: 9. CDR1 is LGHDT and CDR2 is YNNKEL in the germline V gene (reference sequence). The CDR3 is made up of 14 amino acids. This CDR3 reads CASSQPQGRGGYTF. Here the CDR3 DNA reads TGTGCCAGCAGCCAGCCACAGGGGAGGGGAGGCTACACCTTC. Together with reference TRBV3-1 and TRBJ1-2, the CDR3 gives the full variable domain: DTAVSQTPKYLVTQMGNDKSIKCEQNLGHDTMYWYKQDSKKFLKIMFSYNNKELIINETVPNRFSPKSPDKAHLNLHINSLELGDSAVYFCASSQPQGRGGYTFGSGTRLTVV.

This chain joins TRBV9 and TRBJ1-1, with 7 bases identical to TRBD1. Germline V gene lookup returns CDR1 SGDLS and CDR2 YYNGEE. CDR3 size: 15 residues. Germline trimming cut 3 bases from V and 5 bases from J; bases unmatched to any gene: 10. This CDR3 reads CASSAPGAGGTEAFF. The DNA for the CDR3 is TGTGCCAGCAGCGCCCCCGGGGCAGGGGGGACTGAAGCTTTCTTT.

The table lists this clonotype with many counts. The V call is TRBV20-1, the J call TRBJ1-5; a possible D gene is TRBD1 (5 bases). Per germline, CDR1 DFQATT and CDR2 SNEGSKA (reference sequence). The V and J ends lost 6 bases and 1 base respectively, with 13 bases between them. This CDR3 is built from 14 residues. The CDR3: CSAIGRGSNQPQHF. CDR3 sequence (DNA): TGCAGTGCAATAGGGCGGGGGAGCAATCAGCCCCAGCATTTT.

This clonotype has ten or more counts. The chain is built from TRBV12-3 or TRBV12-4 and TRBJ2-5, with 8 bases matching TRBD2. Trimming took 4 bases from V and 6 from J; bases not matched to a gene: 22. This CDR3 region has 19 residues. This chain's CDR3 is CASSSAGPMGVAGLKTQYF. The DNA of the CDR3 is TGTGCCAGCAGTTCGGCAGGGCCAATGGGGGTAGCGGGACTGAAGACCCAGTACTTC.

The sample holds many counts of this clonotype. The V gene is TRBV6-1, the J gene TRBJ2-5, with TRBD2 matching 9 bases. V dropped 1 base and J dropped 1; count of bases not matched to a gene: 10. The CDR3 has 18 amino acids. Per the germline V gene, CDR1 is MNHNS and CDR2 is SASEGT. The CDR3 coding sequence is TGTGCCAGCAGTGAAGATAAGCGGGGGGCTGCAACCCAAGAGACCCAGTACTTC. It specifies CASSEDKRGAATQETQYF.

This chain connects TRBV7-9 to TRBJ2-7; TRBD2 might be the D (6 bases). Trimming removed 5 bases at V and 5 bases at J, with 19 bases between. Germline V gene sequence: CDR1 SEHNR, CDR2 FQNEAQ (reference sequence). This CDR3 spans 15 amino acids. The DNA of the CDR3 is TGTGCCAGCAGCCAACAAACAAGTGGGACTGACGAGCAGTACTTC. Its translation: CASSQQTSGTDEQYF.

This clonotype has a count of ten or more. The chain is built from TRBV7-2 and TRBJ2-2, with TRBD2 matching over 8 bases. The CDR3 has 16 amino acids. The germline gives CDR1 SGHTA, CDR2 FQGNSA. With 4 bases clipped from V and 13 bases from J, the junction kept 17 bases outside the gene matches. The CDR3 bases are TGTGCCAGCAGCTCCAGCCGGGGGGGGAAAAGTGTGCGGCTGTTTTTT. The encoded protein is CASSSSRGGKSVRLFF.

This clonotype was counted at least ten times. This chain connects TRBV3-1 to TRBJ2-2, with D unclear. In germline, CDR1 is LGHDT, CDR2 YNNKEL (reference sequence). CDR3 length: 15 amino acids. V lost 0 bases and J 6 bases, leaving 11 bases between the germline ends. Written as DNA, the CDR3 is TGTGCCAGCAGCCAAGACACGGCACATCCCGGGGAGCTGTTTTTT. This gives the protein CASSQDTAHPGELFF.

This clonotype has a count of ten or more. The rearrangement links TRBV12-3 or TRBV12-4 to TRBJ1-1; 10 bases are a match to TRBD1. The CDR3 length is 13 residues. Losses at the gene ends were 4 bases for V and 11 bases for J; bases not matched to a gene: 7. Written as DNA, the CDR3 is TGTGCCAGCAGTTGGGACAGGGGAGCGGGGGCTTTCTTT. This translates into CASSWDRGAGAFF.

In its sample, this clonotype was seen many times. At one end, the junction sequence differs from germline, possibly due to a read error. The rearrangement uses TRBV20-1 and TRBJ2-7, with 12 positions matching TRBD2. CDR3 size: 16 residues. Germline V CDR1 and CDR2: DFQATT, SNEGSKA (reference sequence). The CDR3 DNA reads TGCAGCGCTAGTGTCCTAGCGGGGGGGCCTGTCCACGAGCAGTACTTC. It translates to CSASVLAGGPVHEQYF.

This clonotype was observed at least ten times. V is TRBV7-2 and J is TRBJ2-7, with D perhaps TRBD1 or TRBD2 (5 bases each). There are 15 residues in the CDR3. Germline CDR1 SGHTA, CDR2 FQGNSA. Between the trimmed V and J ends, which lost 1 base and 2 bases, there was a span of 12 bases. The CDR3 DNA sequence: TGTGCCAGCAGCTTAGAAGGGACGACGGCCTACGAGCAGTACTTC. Amino acids: CASSLEGTTAYEQYF. Combining the CDR3 with reference TRBV7-2 and TRBJ2-7 gives the whole variable domain GAGVSQSPSNKVTEKGKDVELRCDPISGHTALYWYRQSLGQGLEFLIYFQGNSAPDKSGLPSDRFSAERTGGSVSTLTIQRTQQEDSAVYLCASSLEGTTAYEQYFGPGTRLTVT.

This clonotype was seen many times. This chain uses TRBV28 with TRBJ2-1; a possible D gene is TRBD2 (6 bases). Deletions cut 2 bases from V and 0 bases from J, with 8 bases between. The length of the CDR3 is 15 residues. CDR1 and CDR2 from the germline V gene are MDHEN and SYDVKM. The CDR3 bases are TGTGCCAGCAGTTTAGACGGGAGCTCCTACAATGAGCAGTTCTTC. It translates to CASSLDGSSYNEQFF.

The table lists this clonotype with many counts. The chain carries TRBV12-3 or TRBV12-4 and TRBJ2-5; D uncertain. The CDR3 runs 12 residues. With 4 bases removed from V and 8 bases from J, the gap between germline ends came to 11 bases. This CDR3 reads CASSSVSGTQYF. In nucleotides, the CDR3 is TGTGCCAGCAGTTCAGTATCTGGAACCCAGTACTTC.